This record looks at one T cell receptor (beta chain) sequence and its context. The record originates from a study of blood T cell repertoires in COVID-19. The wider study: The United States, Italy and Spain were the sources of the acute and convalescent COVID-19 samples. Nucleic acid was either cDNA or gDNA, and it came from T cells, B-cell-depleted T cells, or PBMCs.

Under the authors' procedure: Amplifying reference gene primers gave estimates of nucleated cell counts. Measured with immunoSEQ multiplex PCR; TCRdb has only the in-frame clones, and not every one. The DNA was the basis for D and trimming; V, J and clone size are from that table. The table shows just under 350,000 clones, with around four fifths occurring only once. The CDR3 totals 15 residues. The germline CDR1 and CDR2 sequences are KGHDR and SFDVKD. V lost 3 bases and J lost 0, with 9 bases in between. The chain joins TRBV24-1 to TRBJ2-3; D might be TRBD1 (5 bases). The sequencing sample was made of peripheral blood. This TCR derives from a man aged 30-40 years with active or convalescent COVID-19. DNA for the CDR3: TGTGCCACCAGTGATAAGGGGATTAGCACAGATACGCAGTATTTT. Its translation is CATSDKGISTDTQYF.